The 25 T cell receptor beta chains listed next were all sequenced from one sample in a study of T cell responses to AZD1222 COVID-19 vaccine. Some clones are missing from TCRdb's copy, which holds only in-frame ones; the method was immunoSEQ multiplex PCR. Among 90,000 to 150,000 clones, roughly 89% were seen once, and the ten largest hold approximately 12%. Sequencing used peripheral blood, obtained on day 0 of AZD1222 vaccination. Receptors were obtained from an adult in good health.

The chain carries TRBV24-1 and TRBJ1-1; D is unclear. This CDR3 spans 13 amino acids. Germline values: CDR1 KGHDR, CDR2 SFDVKD. Trimming took off 6 bases at V and 2 bases at J, with 9 bases between the two ends. CDR3 bases: TGTGCCACCAGTATAGGAGGCAACACTGAAGCTTTCTTT. Translation: CATSIGGNTEAFF.

This chain joins TRBV5-1 and TRBJ2-7; 8 bases fit TRBD1. Germline CDR1 and CDR2: SGHRS and YFSETQ. V lost 4 bases, J lost 2 bases, and 5 bases stayed unmatched. The CDR3 length is 14 residues. CDR3 sequence: CASSRGQGTYEQYF. The DNA of the CDR3 is TGCGCCAGCAGCAGAGGACAGGGCACCTACGAGCAGTACTTC. Full variable domain (remainder filled in from reference TRBV5-1 and TRBJ2-7): KAGVTQTPRYLIKTRGQQVTLSCSPISGHRSVSWYQQTPGQGLQFLFEYFSETQRNKGNFPGRFSGRQFSNSRSEMNVSTLELGDSALYLCASSRGQGTYEQYFGPGTRLTVT.

V and J are TRBV18 and TRBJ2-1; tentative D call: TRBD1 (6 bases). This CDR3 has 15 residues. V was shortened by 5 bases and J by 0 bases, with 11 bases between the two germline ends. Germline V gene sequence: CDR1 KGHSH, CDR2 LQKENI. This CDR3 reads CASSVQGSSYNEQFF. The DNA of the CDR3 is TGTGCCAGCTCAGTACAGGGAAGCTCCTACAATGAGCAGTTCTTC.

The J gene is TRBJ2-3, the V gene TRBV18; D perhaps matches TRBD2 (5 bases). Germline lookup yields CDR1 KGHSH and CDR2 LQKENI. The CDR3 contains 15 residues. The V end was cut by 3 bases, the J end by 2 bases, with 12 bases between. In DNA, the CDR3 is TGTGCCAGCTCACCGACTACGCTATTCACAGATACGCAGTATTTT. This sequence encodes CASSPTTLFTDTQYF.

V gene TRBV5-1 combines with J gene TRBJ2-5; D unclear. The CDR3 totals 13 residues. Looked up from germline, CDR1 is SGHRS and CDR2 is YFSETQ. The V and J ends lost 0 bases and 4 bases respectively, with 7 bases between them. This CDR3 is CASSLGAGETQYF. The CDR3 DNA is TGCGCCAGCAGCTTGGGTGCAGGAGAGACCCAGTACTTC. The full variable domain, with the rest looked up from reference TRBV5-1 and TRBJ2-5, is KAGVTQTPRYLIKTRGQQVTLSCSPISGHRSVSWYQQTPGQGLQFLFEYFSETQRNKGNFPGRFSGRQFSNSRSEMNVSTLELGDSALYLCASSLGAGETQYFGPGTRLLVL.

The chain couples TRBV6-5 to TRBJ2-1, with a weak D call TRBD2 (6 bases). V lost 8 bases, J lost 8 bases, and 16 bases lay in between. This CDR3 has 13 residues. Per germline, CDR1 MNHEY and CDR2 SVGAGI. CDR3 nucleotide sequence: TGTGCCAGCGCTAGGGGAGGTAACGATGAGCAGTTCTTC. Translation gives CASARGGNDEQFF.

As DNA, the CDR3 is TGTGCCTGCAGCGGGAGGGCCACCGGGGAGCTGTTTTTT. Its protein product is CACSGRATGELFF. The chain has TRBV19 and TRBJ2-2, with 10 bases identical to TRBD2. The V gene's germline CDR1 is LNHDA and CDR2 SQIVND (reference sequence). The CDR3 covers 13 residues. The trim removed 11 bases at V and 4 bases at J, leaving 4 bases unmatched.

The chain links TRBV20-1 to TRBJ2-1; TRBD2 is a possible D gene (6 bases). Per germline, CDR1 DFQATT and CDR2 SNEGSKA (reference sequence). The length of the CDR3 is 16 residues. V lost 3 bases to trimming and J lost 5 bases, with 20 bases between them. CDR3 DNA sequence: TGCAGTGCTAGTCCCCGTAATAGCGGCAAGGACAATGAGCAGTTCTTC. Protein product: CSASPRNSGKDNEQFF.

The chain uses TRBV14 and TRBJ2-1, with 10 positions matching TRBD1. The CDR3 has 17 amino acids. Germline V gene data show CDR1 as SGHDN and CDR2 as FVKESK. Trimming at V came to 1 base and at J to 7 bases, leaving 10 bases not matched to a gene. This chain's CDR3 is CASSQGFHGTGVNEQFF. CDR3 DNA: TGTGCCAGCAGCCAAGGATTTCATGGGACAGGGGTGAATGAGCAGTTCTTC.

V is TRBV7-2 and J is TRBJ1-6; D not resolved. From germline, CDR1 is SGHTA and CDR2 FQGNSA. The length of the CDR3 is 13 residues. V lost 2 bases to trimming and J lost 7 bases, with 6 bases between them. CDR3 sequence reads: CASSLTLNSPLHF. CDR3 bases: TGTGCCAGCAGCTTAACTCTGAATTCACCCCTCCACTTT.

The chain recombines TRBV28 with TRBJ2-7; TRBD2 matches at 7 bases. Trimming took 6 bases from V and 3 from J; bases not matched to a gene: 17. The length of the CDR3 is 17 residues. CDR1 is MDHEN, CDR2 SYDVKM, per germline. The CDR3 DNA sequence: TGTGCCAGCAGGCGACAGCGTTCAGCGGGGTCTCTCTACGAGCAGTACTTC. Translation: CASRRQRSAGSLYEQYF.

The V and J genes are TRBV7-2 and TRBJ2-3, with D possibly matching TRBD2 (5 bases). Per the germline V gene, CDR1 is SGHTA and CDR2 is FQGNSA. The germline V and J ends were trimmed by 5 bases and 2 bases, with 11 bases remaining between them. This CDR3 comprises 14 residues. In DNA form, the CDR3 reads TGTGCCAGCAGCCGTAAGGACTTCACAGATACGCAGTATTTT. This translates into CASSRKDFTDTQYF.

V usage is TRBV21-1 and J usage is TRBJ2-3. TRBV21-1 has pseudogene status. The CDR3 contains 18 residues. CDR3 sequence (DNA): TGTGCCAGCAGCAAAGTCACAGGCAACGGGAATCGCACAGATACGCAGTATTTT. Encoded protein: CASSKVTGNGNRTDTQYF.

The chain couples TRBV27 to TRBJ2-7, with no clear D. The CDR3 loop spans 14 amino acids. Germline V gene lookup returns CDR1 MNHEY and CDR2 SMNVEV (reference sequence). V lost 2 bases to trimming and J lost 2 bases, with 10 bases between them. The CDR3 DNA follows: TGTGCCAGCAGTTTAAAAGGTATTCCCTACGAGCAGTACTTC. This translates into CASSLKGIPYEQYF.

V and J are TRBV7-8 and TRBJ2-7, with D possibly being TRBD1 or TRBD2 (5 bases each). The CDR3 sequence is 15 residues long. Germline CDR1 and CDR2: SGHVS and FQNEAQ. V lost 1 base and J lost 4, with 14 bases in between. CDR3 bases: TGTGCCAGCAGCTTAGACGGGCAGGGCGGGTACGAGCAGTACTTC. Translating it yields CASSLDGQGGYEQYF.

This chain links TRBV12-3 or TRBV12-4 with TRBJ2-7; D uncertain. V was cut by 6 bases and J by 1 base, with 7 bases left in between. This CDR3 is built from 12 residues. CDR3 region: CASSRDSYEQYF. The CDR3 nucleotides read TGTGCCAGCAGCCGTGATTCCTACGAGCAGTACTTC.

The chain carries TRBV5-6 and TRBJ2-7; a weak D match, TRBD2 (6 bases). CDR1 is SGHDT and CDR2 is YYEEEE in the germline V gene. Trimming cost V 4 bases and J 5 bases, with 16 bases left between them. The CDR3 runs 14 residues. The CDR3 DNA is TGTGCCAGCAGCCGTACCGGGACTTCCAACGAGCAGTACTTC. This sequence encodes CASSRTGTSNEQYF.

The rearrangement links TRBV25-1 to TRBJ1-2; a weak D match, TRBD1 (5 bases). Trimming took 3 bases from V and 10 from J, leaving 9 bases between them. Germline V gives CDR1 MGHDK, CDR2 SYGVNS. The CDR3 runs 11 residues. The CDR3 region is CASSEGVVYTF. The CDR3 DNA reads as TGTGCCAGCAGTGAGGGGGTTGTCTACACCTTC.

The CDR3 DNA reads TGTGCCAGCAGCGTAGAGGGAGGGTCCTACAATGAGCAGTTCTTC. Translating it yields CASSVEGGSYNEQFF. The chain carries TRBV9 and TRBJ2-1; TRBD2 matches at 7 bases. CDR3 size: 15 residues. Germline assignment: CDR1 SGDLS and CDR2 YYNGEE. Trimming took 0 bases from V and 1 from J; bases not matched to a gene: 1.

This rearrangement joins TRBV10-3 to TRBJ2-1; 9 bases line up with TRBD2. Trimming took 6 bases from V and 2 from J; bases not matched to a gene: 5. This CDR3 spans 15 amino acids. Looked up from germline, CDR1 is ENHRY and CDR2 is SYGVKD. This chain's CDR3 is CAIRVAGVPYNEQFF. In DNA, the CDR3 is TGTGCCATCAGGGTAGCGGGAGTTCCCTACAATGAGCAGTTCTTC.

This chain uses TRBV28 with TRBJ2-5; D not resolved. CDR1 and CDR2 from the germline V gene are MDHEN and SYDVKM. V was cut by 3 bases and J by 5 bases, with 13 bases left in between. This CDR3 contains 14 residues. The CDR3 DNA sequence: TGTGCCAGCAGTTTGGTGGTGAAGGAGGAGACCCAGTACTTC. Its protein product is CASSLVVKEETQYF.

Details on this clone: Different DNA sequences within this sample yield the same CDR3. The chain links TRBV12-3 or TRBV12-4 to TRBJ2-3; D gene ambiguous. The length of the CDR3 is 11 residues. V shed 2 bases and J shed 3 bases, with 0 bases lying between them. The CDR3 here is CASSLTDTQYF. The DNA for the CDR3 is TGTGCCAGCAGTTTAACAGATACGCAGTATTTT.

There are a few counts of this clone. This chain connects TRBV20-1 to TRBJ1-2; 7 positions agree with TRBD1. This CDR3 region has 11 residues. Germline V gene data show CDR1 as DFQATT and CDR2 as SNEGSKA (reference sequence). V gave up 7 bases and J gave up 4 bases; unmatched junction bases: 3. This CDR3 reads CSVRGIYGYTF. The CDR3 nucleotides are TGCAGTGTCAGGGGGATCTATGGCTACACCTTC.

V usage is TRBV7-8 and J usage is TRBJ1-1; TRBD1 matches 8 bases. This CDR3 is 17 amino acids long. V was pared by 4 bases and J by 4 bases, with 14 bases of the junction left unmatched. The V gene's germline CDR1 is SGHVS and CDR2 FQNEAQ. CDR3 nucleotides: TGTGCCAGCAGCTCCACCTGGGACAGGAGAGTCGGCACTGAAGCTTTCTTT. Protein product: CASSSTWDRRVGTEAFF.

The DNA of the CDR3 is TGTGCCAGCAGTTCCCCCCTTTTCACCCTCTCTGGGGCCAACGTCCTGACTTTC. It encodes CASSSPLFTLSGANVLTF. The rearrangement links TRBV28 to TRBJ2-6; D uncertain. With 4 bases removed from V and 0 bases from J, the gap between germline ends came to 16 bases. Germline-derived CDR1 and CDR2 are MDHEN and SYDVKM. This CDR3 comprises 18 residues.